This entry describes one T cell receptor (beta chain). Sequencing used immunoSEQ multiplex PCR; TCRdb keeps in-frame clones, though not all of them. The sample includes about 85,000 clones, approximately 94% seen only once; the top ten take 0.38%. These data come from a study of technical replicates of blood from several donors. The ends lost 1 base at V and 13 bases at J; junction bases unmatched: 10. This CDR3 is 15 amino acids long. Germline V CDR1 and CDR2: LGHNA, YSLEER. The source of this sequence is a human donor in good health. Specimen: T cells isolated from PBMCs. V gene TRBV4-3 combines with J gene TRBJ2-1, with 10 bases identical to TRBD2. CDR3 sequence (DNA): TGCGCCAGCAGCCAAGTTTGGCTAGCGGGAGACCGTCAGTTCTTC. It is translated as CASSQVWLAGDRQFF.